This T cell receptor beta chain was retrieved from a study of blood T cell repertoires in COVID-19. Overall study: In each case, the material was cDNA or gDNA derived from T cells, B-cell-depleted T cells, or PBMCs.

Germline-derived CDR1 and CDR2 are SGHRS and YFSETQ. With 0 bases removed from V and 2 bases from J, the gap between germline ends came to 11 bases. This CDR3 has 16 amino acids. In the study's own analysis: Amplifying reference gene primers gave estimates of nucleated cell counts. The table came from immunoSEQ multiplex PCR; TCRdb's copy has only in-frame clones and leaves some out. V, J and clone size are those of that table, while D and trimming were read from the DNA. The repertoire holds about 48,000 clones, with more than 75% as singletons. The J gene is TRBJ2-2, the V gene TRBV5-1; D is ambiguous. The sequence was collected from a woman aged 55-75 years with acute or convalescent COVID-19. The sample consisted of peripheral blood. The CDR3 reads CASSLGAALNTGELFF. In DNA form, the CDR3 reads TGCGCCAGCAGCTTGGGTGCTGCCCTAAACACCGGGGAGCTGTTTTTT.